The 6 T cell receptor beta chains below all came from one sample that was sequenced in a study of blood T cell repertoires in COVID-19. Assay used: immunoSEQ multiplex PCR; TCRdb lists only in-frame clones, some missing. Of 150,000 to 200,000 clones detected, around 83% appear once; the ten largest clones hold 0.99%. The sequencing sample was made of peripheral blood. These receptors all stem from a young man with acute or convalescent COVID-19.

The rearrangement uses TRBV28 and TRBJ1-4, with D perhaps TRBD1 (5 bases). V lost 7 bases and J 8 bases, leaving 17 bases between the germline ends. The germline CDR1 and CDR2 sequences are MDHEN and SYDVKM. The CDR3 has 14 residues. The CDR3 DNA reads TGTGCCAGCACCCTAGGACACCCGAGGGAAAAACTGTTTTTT. As protein: CASTLGHPREKLFF.

The rearrangement joins TRBV7-2 to TRBJ1-1; D is perhaps TRBD1 (5 bases). Germline V gene sequence: CDR1 SGHTA, CDR2 FQGNSA. Trimming took 2 bases from V and 1 from J, leaving 8 bases between them. The CDR3 has 14 residues. DNA for the CDR3: TGTGCCAGCAGCTTACAGGGTAAGAACACTGAAGCTTTCTTT. It translates to CASSLQGKNTEAFF.

The chain couples TRBV15 to TRBJ2-5, with TRBD1 matching 10 bases. V lost 5 bases, J lost 8 bases, and 8 bases stayed unmatched. CDR3 length: 14 amino acids. In germline, CDR1 is LNHNV, CDR2 YYDKDF (reference sequence). This CDR3 reads CATSPDRGAQTQYF. The DNA for the CDR3 is TGTGCCACCAGCCCGGACAGGGGGGCTCAAACCCAGTACTTC.

This clone was observed once. The chain is built from TRBV7-6 and TRBJ2-1; tentative D call: TRBD2 (6 bases). Deletions cut 0 bases from V and 4 bases from J, with 10 bases between. Per germline, CDR1 SGHVS and CDR2 FNYEAQ. The CDR3 extends over 15 amino acids. The CDR3 DNA reads as TGTGCCAGCAGCTTAGCTACTAGCCGTTACAATGAGCAGTTCTTC. The encoded protein is CASSLATSRYNEQFF.

V is TRBV6-5 and J is TRBJ1-2; D remains ambiguous. The CDR3 length is 15 residues. CDR1 and CDR2 (germline): MNHEY, SVGAGI. V was cut by 0 bases and J by 4 bases, with 12 bases left in between. CDR3 residues: CASSYSTINLYGYTF. The CDR3 DNA follows: TGTGCCAGCAGTTACTCGACTATAAACCTCTATGGCTACACCTTC.

CDR3 bases: TGTGCCAGCAGTGAAGAGAACAGGGGTGACACTGAAGCTTTCTTT. This encodes CASSEENRGDTEAFF. The V and J genes are TRBV25-1 and TRBJ1-1; 7 nucleotides align to TRBD1. The CDR3 contains 15 residues. J gave up 3 bases and V 2 bases, and 6 bases lay outside the gene matches. Germline V gene lookup returns CDR1 MGHDK and CDR2 SYGVNS.